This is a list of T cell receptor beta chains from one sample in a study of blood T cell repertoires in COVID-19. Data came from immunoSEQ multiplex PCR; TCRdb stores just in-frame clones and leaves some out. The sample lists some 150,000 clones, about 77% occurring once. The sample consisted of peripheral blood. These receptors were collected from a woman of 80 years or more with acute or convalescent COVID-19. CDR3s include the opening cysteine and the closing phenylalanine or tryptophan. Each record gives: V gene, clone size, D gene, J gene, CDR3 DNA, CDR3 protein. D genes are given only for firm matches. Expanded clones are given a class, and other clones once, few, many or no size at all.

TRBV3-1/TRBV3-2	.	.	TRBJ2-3	TGTGCCAGCAGTGCCGGGGGGCAGGGTACGCAGTATTTT	CASSAGGQGTQYF
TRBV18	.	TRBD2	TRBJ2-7	TGTGCCAGCTCACCACAGGCTAGCGGGGGACCCTACGAGCAGTACTTC	CASSPQASGGPYEQYF
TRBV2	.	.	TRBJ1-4	TGTGCCAGCAGGCCTGACTGGTCAACGGAGGAAAAACTGTTTTTT	CASRPDWSTEEKLFF
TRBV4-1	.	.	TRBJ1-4	TGCGCCAGCAGCCAGATCAGGGTGGGCAATGAAAAACTGTTTTTT	CASSQIRVGNEKLFF
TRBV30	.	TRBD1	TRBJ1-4	TGTGCCTGGGGGACAGGGGTAGGTGAAAAACTGTTTTTT	CAWGTGVGEKLFF
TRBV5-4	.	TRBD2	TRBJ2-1	TGTGCCAGCAGCCCCGGGACTAGAAGTACCAATGAGCAGTTCTTC	CASSPGTRSTNEQFF
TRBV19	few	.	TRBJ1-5	TGTGCCAGTAAAGGGGAAAGGGATAATCAGCCCCAGCATTTT	CASKGERDNQPQHF
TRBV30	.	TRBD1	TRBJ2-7	TGTGCCTGGAATCTTCCGGGACAGGCCTACGAGCAGTACTTC	CAWNLPGQAYEQYF
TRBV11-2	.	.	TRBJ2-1	TGTGCCAGCAGCTTAGTAGTGTTTTTACGGGGGGCCGGGAATGAGCAGTTCTTC	CASSLVVFLRGAGNEQFF
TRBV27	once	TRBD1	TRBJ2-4	TGTGCCAGCTCAGGGTGGGGGACAGGCGCCAAAAACATTCAGTACTTC	CASSGWGTGAKNIQYF
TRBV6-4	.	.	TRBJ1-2	TGTGCCAGCAGTGATCTAAAGGGGAGGAGTGTCTATGGCTACACCTTC	CASSDLKGRSVYGYTF
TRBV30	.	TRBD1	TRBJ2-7	TGTGCCTGGAGTCAGGGGGCGTGGGAGCAGTACTTC	CAWSQGAWEQYF
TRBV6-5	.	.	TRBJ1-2	TGTGCCAGCAGTTACTTTCCCTCGGAGGCGACCAGTGGCTACACCTTC	CASSYFPSEATSGYTF
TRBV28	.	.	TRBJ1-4	TGTGCCAGCAGTTTACCGCAGGGTATTAATGAAAAACTGTTTTTT	CASSLPQGINEKLFF
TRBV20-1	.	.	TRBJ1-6	TGCAGTGCTAGTCGGGGGAGCTCCTATAATTCACCCCTCCACTTT	CSASRGSSYNSPLHF
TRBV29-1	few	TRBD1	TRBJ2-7	TGCAGCGTAAAGTATGACAGGGGGCCCTACGAGCAGTACTTC	CSVKYDRGPYEQYF
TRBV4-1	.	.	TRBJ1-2	TGCGCCAGCAGCCAAGATTTCCAAGGGGTCTATGGCTACACCTTC	CASSQDFQGVYGYTF
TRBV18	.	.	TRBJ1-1	TGTGCCAGCTCATCAGACAGGAATAGTGAAGCTTTCTTT	CASSSDRNSEAFF
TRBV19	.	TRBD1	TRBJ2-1	TGTGCCAGTAGTGGGATGCCCAGGATACGGACAGGACCCTCTTACAATGAGCAGTTCTTC	CASSGMPRIRTGPSYNEQFF
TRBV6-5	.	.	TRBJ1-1	TGTGCCAGCAGACCCATACAGGAGTCAACTGAAGCTTTCTTT	CASRPIQESTEAFF
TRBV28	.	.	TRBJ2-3	TGTGCCAGCAGTCGCAGGGGCTGGGGCACAGATACGCAGTATTTT	CASSRRGWGTDTQYF
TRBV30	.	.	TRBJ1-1	TGTGCCTGGAGTGTACATGAGAACACTGAAGCTTTCTTT	CAWSVHENTEAFF
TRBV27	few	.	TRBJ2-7	TGTGCCAGCAGTTTCCAAACCTGGATACAGGGCCTCTACGAGCAGTACTTC	CASSFQTWIQGLYEQYF
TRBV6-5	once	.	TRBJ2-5	TGTGCCAGCGCTTCAGGGTTAGAGACCCAGTACTTC	CASASGLETQYF
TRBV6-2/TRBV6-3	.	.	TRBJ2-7	TGTGCCAGCAGTTATAGACAGGCCTACGAGCAGTACTTC	CASSYRQAYEQYF
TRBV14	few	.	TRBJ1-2	TGTGCCAGCAGCCCCCCCCCAAGCTACACCTTC	CASSPPPSYTF
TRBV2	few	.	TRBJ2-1	TGTGCCAGCAGGTATAACAATGAGCAGTTCTTC	CASRYNNEQFF
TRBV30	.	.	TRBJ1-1	TGTGCCTGGAGTGTACTTGGTCAGGGGAGAGCTTTCTTT	CAWSVLGQGRAFF
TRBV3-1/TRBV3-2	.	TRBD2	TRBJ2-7	TGTGCCAGCAGCCCTGCCGGGTGGCTAGCGGGATCCTACGAGCAGTACTTC	CASSPAGWLAGSYEQYF
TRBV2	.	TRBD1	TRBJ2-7	TGTGCCAGCCAGGGTTACCGGACAGGGAGAAATTTGTTTGGCTACGAGCAGTACTTC	CASQGYRTGRNLFGYEQYF
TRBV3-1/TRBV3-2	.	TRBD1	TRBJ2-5	TGTGCCAGCAGCCAAACAGGGGGCCAAGAGACCCAGTACTTC	CASSQTGGQETQYF
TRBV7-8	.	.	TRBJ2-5	TGTGCCAGCAGCAAAAGTTCGGTGCGGGAGACCCAGTACTTC	CASSKSSVRETQYF
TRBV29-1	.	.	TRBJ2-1	TGCAGCGTTAAACCGGGGGGCCCCCTCTACAATGAGCAGTTCTTC	CSVKPGGPLYNEQFF
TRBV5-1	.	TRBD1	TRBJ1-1	TGCGCCAGCAGCCGCGGACAGGAGAACACTGAAGCTTTCTTT	CASSRGQENTEAFF
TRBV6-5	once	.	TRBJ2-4	TGTGCCAGCAGTCAGGACTGGAAAAACATTCAGTACTTC	CASSQDWKNIQYF
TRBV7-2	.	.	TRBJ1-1	TGTGCCAGCAGCTTAGAGTTGAGCACTGAAGCTTTCTTT	CASSLELSTEAFF
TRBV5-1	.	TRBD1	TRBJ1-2	TGCGCCAGCAGCTGGGGGGACAGGAGTGATGGCTACACCTTC	CASSWGDRSDGYTF
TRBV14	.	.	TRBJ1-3	TGTGCCAGCAGCCAAGATCTGCCAGGGGCGGGAAACACCATATATTTT	CASSQDLPGAGNTIYF
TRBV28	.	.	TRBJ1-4	TGTGCCAGCAGGCTGAACAGGAGATCTAATGAAAAACTGTTTTTT	CASRLNRRSNEKLFF
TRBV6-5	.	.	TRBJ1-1	TGTGCCAGCAGTTGGCAACAGCCACAGAATTCTGAAGCTTTCTTT	CASSWQQPQNSEAFF